The 25 T cell receptor beta chains below were found in one sample sequenced in a study of cytomegalovirus exposure and HLA in healthy donors. A multiplex PCR was run with 60 Vbeta primers and 13 Jbeta primers. Some clones are missing from TCRdb's copy, which holds only in-frame ones; the method was immunoSEQ multiplex PCR. The sample lists around 130,000 clones; approximately 80% were seen once. Input material: PBMCs. These receptors all come from a man aged 40-50 years in good health and CMV-seronegative.

The chain has TRBV10-1 and TRBJ2-1; 9 nucleotides align to TRBD2. The J segment lost 9 bases and the V segment lost 6 bases, leaving 6 bases of the junction unmatched. This CDR3 has 13 amino acids. Per germline, CDR1 WNHNN and CDR2 SYGVQD (reference sequence). The CDR3: CASRPSGVGEQFF. CDR3 nucleotides: TGCGCCAGCAGGCCTAGCGGGGTGGGTGAGCAGTTCTTC.

The chain joins TRBV6-5 to TRBJ2-1; 11 bases are shared with TRBD2. This CDR3 has 15 amino acids. After removal of 3 bases from V and 9 bases from J, the junction contained 7 bases not matched to a gene. Germline V lookup: CDR1 MNHEY, CDR2 SVGAGI. The CDR3 protein is CASSYTSGGIGEQFF. The CDR3 region has the DNA TGTGCCAGCAGTTATACTAGCGGGGGAATTGGTGAGCAGTTCTTC.

The chain uses TRBV11-2 and TRBJ2-2, with D tentatively TRBD1 (6 bases). Trimming pared 2 bases from V and 2 bases from J, leaving 12 bases between. The CDR3 runs to 16 residues. Germline CDR1 and CDR2: SGHAT and FQNNGV. DNA of the CDR3: TGTGCCAGCAGCTTAAGTGGCAGGGGAAACACCGGGGAGCTGTTTTTT. Protein: CASSLSGRGNTGELFF.

This sequence joins TRBV6-4 and TRBJ2-3; 7 bases are shared with TRBD2. With 2 bases clipped from V and 1 base from J, the junction kept 3 bases outside the gene matches. This CDR3 has 15 amino acids. Germline loops: CDR1 MRHNA, CDR2 SNTAGT. CDR3 sequence (DNA): TGTGCCAGCAGTGACGTCGCGGGGGGCACAGATACGCAGTATTTT. Translating it yields CASSDVAGGTDTQYF.

The chain uses TRBV7-9 and TRBJ1-2, with no clear D. This CDR3 comprises 15 residues. Germline V gene data show CDR1 as SEHNR and CDR2 as FQNEAQ (reference sequence). V lost 5 bases and J lost 10, with 23 bases in between. CDR3 amino acids: CASSSVRRGKGAYTF. Here the CDR3 DNA reads TGTGCCAGCAGCAGCGTAAGGCGGGGAAAAGGAGCCTACACCTTC.

This chain uses TRBV2 with TRBJ2-7; maybe TRBD2 (5 bases). The CDR3 consists of 12 residues. The ends were cut back, 9 bases at V and 7 bases at J, with 16 bases in the middle. Looked up from germline, CDR1 is SNHLY and CDR2 is FYNNEI. CDR3 residues: CASSPAGGEQYF. In nucleotides, the CDR3 is TGTGCCAGTTCCCCTGCGGGTGGTGAGCAGTACTTC.

The V gene is TRBV5-1, the J gene TRBJ2-1; maybe TRBD2 (6 bases). Trimming cost V 5 bases and J 0 bases, with 12 bases left between them. Germline V gene data show CDR1 as SGHRS and CDR2 as YFSETQ. The length of the CDR3 is 15 residues. The CDR3 DNA is TGCGCCAGCAGAGCCGGGACTGGCTCCTACAATGAGCAGTTCTTC. It specifies CASRAGTGSYNEQFF.

The V gene is TRBV28, the J gene TRBJ1-3; possibly TRBD1 for D (5 bases). V was pared by 7 bases and J by 3 bases, with 19 bases between. Germline CDR1 is MDHEN and CDR2 is SYDVKM. The CDR3 has 16 residues. The CDR3 region has the DNA TGTGCCAGCATCAATGGGGGGGTCTACGATGGAAACACCATATATTTT. Protein: CASINGGVYDGNTIYF.

The rearrangement links TRBV5-5 to TRBJ1-5; 8 nucleotides match TRBD1. The CDR3 is 14 residues long. Per germline, CDR1 SGHKS and CDR2 YYEKEE (reference sequence). V lost 0 bases, J lost 5 bases, and 1 base stayed unmatched. As DNA, the CDR3 is TGTGCCAGCAGCTTGGGGACAGGGCATCAGCCCCAGCATTTT. It is translated as CASSLGTGHQPQHF. Full variable domain (rest looked up from reference TRBV5-5 and TRBJ1-5): DAGVTQSPTHLIKTRGQQVTLRCSPISGHKSVSWYQQVLGQGPQFIFQYYEKEERGRGNFPDRFSARQFPNYSSELNVNALLLGDSALYLCASSLGTGHQPQHFGDGTRLSIL.

As concerns this clone: The CDR3 does not end in the conserved phenylalanine or tryptophan, so this is likely a read error. J is TRBJ1-1 and V is TRBV5-1, with D hard to call. This CDR3 is built from 13 residues. Trimming removed 0 bases from V and 4 bases from J, with 7 bases in between. CDR1 SGHRS and CDR2 YFSETQ come from the germline V gene. The CDR3 coding sequence is TGCGCCAGCAGCTTGGGACGAGGCACTGAAGCTTTCTCT. Translating it yields CASSLGRGTEAFS.

This clone was seen more than once but under ten times. The same CDR3 also results from other DNA sequences found in this sample. The V and J genes are TRBV5-4 and TRBJ2-3; 14 nucleotides line up with TRBD2. The CDR3 length is 16 residues. Germline V gene lookup returns CDR1 SGHNT and CDR2 YYREEE (reference sequence). The V and J ends lost 0 bases and 4 bases, in that order; junction bases with no gene match: 1. The CDR3 nucleotides are TGTGCCAGCAGCTTGGGACTAGCGGGGGGGCCAGATACGCAGTATTTT. Encoded protein: CASSLGLAGGPDTQYF.

V is TRBV28 and J is TRBJ1-1, with a possible D match to TRBD1 (6 bases). Per the germline V gene, CDR1 is MDHEN and CDR2 is SYDVKM. Trimming shortened V by 6 bases and J by 4 bases, and 12 bases separated the two germline ends. This CDR3 is 13 amino acids long. CDR3 amino acids: CASRTAGATEAFF. CDR3 coding DNA: TGTGCCAGCAGGACCGCAGGGGCCACTGAAGCTTTCTTT.

J is TRBJ1-5 and V is TRBV30; D remains ambiguous. Trimming took off 1 base at V and 3 bases at J, with 7 bases between the two ends. CDR3 length equals 13 residues. The germline V gene encodes CDR1 GTSNPN and CDR2 SVGIG (reference sequence). The CDR3 nucleotides are TGTGCCTGGAGTGGGCCGAACAATCAGCCCCAGCATTTT. Its translation: CAWSGPNNQPQHF.

V is TRBV6-1 and J is TRBJ1-5; D may be TRBD1 (6 bases). Germline V gives CDR1 MNHNS, CDR2 SASEGT. The CDR3 loop spans 19 amino acids. Trimming shortened V by 1 base and J by 0 bases, and 19 bases separated the two germline ends. This CDR3 reads CASSEVVGSGAYSNQPQHF. The CDR3 nucleotides read TGTGCCAGCAGTGAAGTAGTTGGGTCAGGGGCTTATAGCAATCAGCCCCAGCATTTT.

This clone was observed a single time. The chain has TRBV5-4 and TRBJ2-6; D is unresolved. This CDR3 spans 15 amino acids. CDR1 and CDR2 from the germline V gene are SGHNT and YYREEE (reference sequence). V shed 4 bases and J shed 4 bases, with 12 bases lying between them. This CDR3 reads CASSRPGTGANVLTF. For the CDR3, the DNA is TGTGCCAGCAGCCGCCCAGGTACCGGGGCCAACGTCCTGACTTTC.

This chain joins TRBV2 and TRBJ1-5; 8 nucleotides match TRBD1. This CDR3 has 16 amino acids. After removal of 1 base from V and 7 bases from J, the junction contained 9 bases not matched to a gene. CDR1 and CDR2 from the germline V gene are SNHLY and FYNNEI. The CDR3 DNA sequence: TGTGCCAGCAGTGAAGTGGCAGGGGGCGGGACCCAGCCCCAGCATTTT. Translation gives CASSEVAGGGTQPQHF.

The J gene is TRBJ1-1, the V gene TRBV5-6; the D gene is possibly TRBD1 (5 bases). Trimming removed 4 bases at V and 0 bases at J, with 10 bases between. This CDR3 region has 14 residues. Germline assignment: CDR1 SGHDT and CDR2 YYEEEE. CDR3 DNA: TGTGCCAGCAGCCCACGGACATTGAACACTGAAGCTTTCTTT. Translating it yields CASSPRTLNTEAFF.

The chain combines TRBV6-6 with TRBJ2-7; 8 nucleotides match TRBD2. Germline-derived CDR1 and CDR2 are MNHNY and SVGAGI (reference sequence). This CDR3 comprises 13 residues. Trimming at V came to 5 bases and at J to 1 base, leaving 1 base not matched to a gene. Here the CDR3 reads CASSTSGSYEQYF. For the CDR3, the DNA is TGTGCCAGCAGTACTAGCGGTTCCTACGAGCAGTACTTC.

Points on this clone: The conserved final phenylalanine or tryptophan is absent from the CDR3, which likely points to a read error. This chain links TRBV7-2 with TRBJ1-3; 8 positions match TRBD1. Germline CDR1 reads SGHTA; CDR2 reads FQGNSA. V gave up 6 bases and J gave up 0 bases; unmatched junction bases: 4. CDR3 length equals 15 residues. DNA for the CDR3: TGTGCCAGCAGAGGACAGGGACTCTCTGGAAACACCATATATGTT. This encodes CASRGQGLSGNTIYV.

This chain uses TRBV11-3 with TRBJ2-2, with 7 bases that match TRBD1. The CDR3 is 14 residues long. Germline V lookup: CDR1 SGHNT, CDR2 YENEEA. The V and J ends lost 5 bases and 5 bases, in that order; junction bases with no gene match: 5. The CDR3 DNA reads as TGTGCCAGCAGCCGGGACAGAGTAACCGGGGAGCTGTTTTTT. Its protein product is CASSRDRVTGELFF.

This clone was seen more than once but under ten times. The chain is built from TRBV23-1 and TRBJ2-7; D is unclear. Being an ORF, TRBV23-1 has a function that is uncertain. V lost 8 bases and J lost 5, with 31 bases in between. This CDR3 spans 18 amino acids. This chain's CDR3 is CASVGSWSLVRITHEQYF. The CDR3 DNA reads as TGCGCCAGCGTAGGCAGTTGGTCCCTAGTTAGGATAACCCACGAGCAGTACTTC.

The V and J genes are TRBV5-4 and TRBJ1-1; 8 nucleotides align to TRBD1. This CDR3 comprises 15 residues. With 4 bases clipped from V and 4 bases from J, the junction kept 9 bases outside the gene matches. Germline CDR1 and CDR2: SGHNT and YYREEE (reference sequence). CDR3 protein: CASSPRTGMGTEAFF. The CDR3 DNA reads as TGTGCCAGCAGCCCCCGGACAGGGATGGGCACTGAAGCTTTCTTT.

This clone was counted a few times. V gene TRBV27 combines with J gene TRBJ1-3; the D is unclear. Trimming took 3 bases from V and 0 from J, leaving 15 bases between them. CDR1 MNHEY and CDR2 SMNVEV come from the germline V gene (reference sequence). There are 17 residues in the CDR3. The CDR3 loop reads CASSFPTDTDSGNTIYF. In DNA form, the CDR3 reads TGTGCCAGCAGTTTTCCAACAGACACGGACTCTGGAAACACCATATATTTT.

This chain connects TRBV7-3 to TRBJ2-1, with 7 bases identical to TRBD2. The trim removed 3 bases at V and 0 bases at J, leaving 5 bases unmatched. Germline CDR1 and CDR2: SGHTA and FQGTGA. The length of the CDR3 is 16 residues. CDR3 DNA sequence: TGTGCCAGCAGCTTCTCTAGCGGACTCTCCTACAATGAGCAGTTCTTC. It codes for CASSFSSGLSYNEQFF. Full variable domain (outside the CDR3, taken from reference TRBV7-3 and TRBJ2-1): GAGVSQTPSNKVTEKGKYVELRCDPISGHTALYWYRQSLGQGPEFLIYFQGTGAADDSGLPNDRFFAVRPEGSVSTLKIQRTERGDSAVYLCASSFSSGLSYNEQFFGPGTRLTVL.

V is TRBV5-1 and J is TRBJ2-7; TRBD2 aligns across 11 bases. Losses at the gene ends were 4 bases for V and 3 bases for J; bases not matched to a gene: 6. The CDR3 totals 15 residues. CDR1 is SGHRS, CDR2 YFSETQ, per germline. The CDR3 loop reads CASSPGLAENYEQYF. Here the CDR3 DNA reads TGCGCCAGCAGCCCGGGACTAGCGGAAAACTACGAGCAGTACTTC. The full variable domain, its missing parts supplied by reference TRBV5-1 and TRBJ2-7, is KAGVTQTPRYLIKTRGQQVTLSCSPISGHRSVSWYQQTPGQGLQFLFEYFSETQRNKGNFPGRFSGRQFSNSRSEMNVSTLELGDSALYLCASSPGLAENYEQYFGPGTRLTVT.